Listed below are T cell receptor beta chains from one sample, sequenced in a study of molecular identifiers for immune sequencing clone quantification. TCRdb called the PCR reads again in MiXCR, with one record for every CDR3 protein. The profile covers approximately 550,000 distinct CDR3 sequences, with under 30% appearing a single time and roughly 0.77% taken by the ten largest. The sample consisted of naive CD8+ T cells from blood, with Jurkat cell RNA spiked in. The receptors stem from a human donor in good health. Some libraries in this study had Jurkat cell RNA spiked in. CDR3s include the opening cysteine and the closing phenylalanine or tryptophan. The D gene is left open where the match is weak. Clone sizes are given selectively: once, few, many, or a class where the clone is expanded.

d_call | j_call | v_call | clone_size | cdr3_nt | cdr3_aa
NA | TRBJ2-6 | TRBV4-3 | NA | TGCGCCAGCAGCCAAGAGGGACACCCCTCTGGGGCCAACGTCCTGACTTTC | CASSQEGHPSGANVLTF
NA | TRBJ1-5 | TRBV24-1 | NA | TGTGCCACCAGTCGCCAGACTAGCAATCAGCCCCAGCATTTT | CATSRQTSNQPQHF
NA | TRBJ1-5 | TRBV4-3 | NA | TGCGCCAGCAGCCAAGATCGGGGGGGCACTCAGCCCCAGCATTTT | CASSQDRGGTQPQHF
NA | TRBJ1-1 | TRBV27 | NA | TGTGCCGGCAGTTTAGGCGGAAACACTGAAGCTTTCTTT | CAGSLGGNTEAFF
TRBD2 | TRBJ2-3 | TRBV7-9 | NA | TGTGCCAGCAGCTTAAGTTTTTCGGCGGGGGGTATCACAGATACGCAGTATTTT | CASSLSFSAGGITDTQYF
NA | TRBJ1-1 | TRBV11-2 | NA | TGTGCCAGCAGCTTAGGCAGGGGCTACACTGAAGCTTTCTTT | CASSLGRGYTEAFF
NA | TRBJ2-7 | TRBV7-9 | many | TGTGCCAGCAGCCCACTGCAATCCTACGAGCAGTACTTC | CASSPLQSYEQYF
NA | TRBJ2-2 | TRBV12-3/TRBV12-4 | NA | TGTGCCAGCAGTTTAGTTGAGGGGGGCACTTGGCCGAACACCGGGGAGCTGTTTTTT | CASSLVEGGTWPNTGELFF
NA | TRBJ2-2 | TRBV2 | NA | TGTGCCAGCAGTGATTTGTCCCTCAACTCAGCGAACACCGGGGAGCTGTTTTTT | CASSDLSLNSANTGELFF
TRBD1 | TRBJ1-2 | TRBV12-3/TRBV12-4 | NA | TGTGCCAGCAGTTACCGGACAGGGGGTGTCTATGGCTACACCTTC | CASSYRTGGVYGYTF
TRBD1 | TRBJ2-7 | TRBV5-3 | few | TGTGCCAGCAGCTTGGCCGGGACAGGAGACTACGAGCAGTACTTC | CASSLAGTGDYEQYF
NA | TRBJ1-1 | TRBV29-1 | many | TGCAGCGTTTGGGGTGGGGGTTTTGAAGCTTTCTTT | CSVWGGGFEAFF
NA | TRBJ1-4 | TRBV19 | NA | TGTGCCAGTAGTATAGATACAAGAGAGAAACTGTTTTTT | CASSIDTREKLFF
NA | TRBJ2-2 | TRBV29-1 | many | TGCAGCGTTCGTTCGAACACCGGGGAGCTGTTTTTT | CSVRSNTGELFF
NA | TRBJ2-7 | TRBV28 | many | TGTGCCAGCAGTCCCGACGGCCTTACCGACTCCTACGAGCAGTACTTC | CASSPDGLTDSYEQYF
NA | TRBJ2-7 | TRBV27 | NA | TGTGCCAGCAGTTTATCGAGACTCTACGCGGACCACGAGCAGTACTTC | CASSLSRLYADHEQYF
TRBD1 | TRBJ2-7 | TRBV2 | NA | TGTGCCAGCAGCGAAGGTAGACAGGGATCCTACGAGCAGTACTTC | CASSEGRQGSYEQYF
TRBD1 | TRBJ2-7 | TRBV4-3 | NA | TGCGCCAGCAGCCCGACGACGACAGGGTACGAGCAGTACTTC | CASSPTTTGYEQYF
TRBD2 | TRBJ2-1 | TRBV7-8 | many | TGTGCCAGCAGCTCAGCGGGGGGGCCAATAGCCAATGAGCAGTTCTTC | CASSSAGGPIANEQFF
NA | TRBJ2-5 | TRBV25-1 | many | TGTGCCAGCAGACAAGAGACCCAGTACTTC | CASRQETQYF
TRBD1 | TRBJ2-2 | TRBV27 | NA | TGTGCCAGCAGTACGATTACCGGGACAGGGTGGTATAGTAACACCGGGGAGCTGTTTTTT | CASSTITGTGWYSNTGELFF
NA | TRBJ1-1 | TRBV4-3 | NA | TGCGCCAGCAGCCACTTTCGAGGTGACAGGATCTTTGAAGCTTTCTTT | CASSHFRGDRIFEAFF
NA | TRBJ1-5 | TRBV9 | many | TGTGCCAGCAGCGAGGGGGGTGTGAATCAGCCCCAGCATTTT | CASSEGGVNQPQHF
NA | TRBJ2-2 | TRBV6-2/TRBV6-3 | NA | TGTGCCAGCAGTTACTCGATTTCGGACCTGAACACCGGGGAGCTGTTTTTT | CASSYSISDLNTGELFF
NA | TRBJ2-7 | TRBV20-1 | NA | TGCAGTGCTAGATTTTTGGGCTACGAGCAGTACTTC | CSARFLGYEQYF
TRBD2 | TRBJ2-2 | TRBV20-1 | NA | TGCAGTGCTAGGTCACTAGCGCTAAACACCGGGGAGCTGTTTTTT | CSARSLALNTGELFF
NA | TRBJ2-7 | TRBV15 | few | TGTGCCACCAGCACGGACCTGACCTACGAGCAGTACTTC | CATSTDLTYEQYF
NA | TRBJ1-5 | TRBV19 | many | TGTGCCAGTAATCCCGGGACGCCGTTCGAGCCCCAGCATTTT | CASNPGTPFEPQHF
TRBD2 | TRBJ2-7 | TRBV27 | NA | TGTGCCAGCAGTATTAGCCCCCCCCTAGCGGGGGGGGAGCAGTACTTC | CASSISPPLAGGEQYF
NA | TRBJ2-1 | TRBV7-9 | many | TGTGCCAGCGGGAGCACAGGAAGGGAGCAGTTCTTC | CASGSTGREQFF
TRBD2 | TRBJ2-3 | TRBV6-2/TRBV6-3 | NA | TGTGCCAGCAGTACTCCATTCATTCGACTAGCGGGAGAACCAGATACGCAGTATTTT | CASSTPFIRLAGEPDTQYF
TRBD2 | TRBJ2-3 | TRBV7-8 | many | TGTGCCAGCAGCAACTCGCGACTAGCGGAGGCAGATACGCAGTATTTT | CASSNSRLAEADTQYF
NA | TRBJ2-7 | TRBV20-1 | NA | TGCAGTGCTAAAGAGCCCGGGGCGGGAGAGCAGTACTTC | CSAKEPGAGEQYF
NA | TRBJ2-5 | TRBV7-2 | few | TGTGCCAGCAGCCAAACGATGGGGAGGGAGACCCAGTACTTC | CASSQTMGRETQYF
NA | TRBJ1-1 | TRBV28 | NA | TGTGCCAGCAGTTTGGGCCCTTGGGGCACTGAAGCTTTCTTT | CASSLGPWGTEAFF
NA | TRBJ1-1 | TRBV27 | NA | TGTGCCAGCAGGTTACTAGTCGGCACTGAAGCTTTCTTT | CASRLLVGTEAFF
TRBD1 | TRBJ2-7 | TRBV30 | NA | TGTGCCTGGAGTGCGACAGGGGGAGGTGGGTGGCAGATCCACGAGCAGTACTTC | CAWSATGGGGWQIHEQYF
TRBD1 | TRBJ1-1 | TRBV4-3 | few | TGCGCCAGCAGCCAAGATGGACAGGGTTCGACTGAAGCTTTCTTT | CASSQDGQGSTEAFF
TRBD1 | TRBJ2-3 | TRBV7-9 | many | TGTGCCAGCAGCTTAGAGAGGGACAGAGATACGCAGTATTTT | CASSLERDRDTQYF
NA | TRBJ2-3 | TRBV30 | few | TGTGCCTGGAGTGTTGTTGGCCCAGATACGCAGTATTTT | CAWSVVGPDTQYF
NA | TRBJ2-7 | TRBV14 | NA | TGTGCCGGCAGCCAATCCGGGACACCCATGTACGAGCAGTACTTC | CAGSQSGTPMYEQYF
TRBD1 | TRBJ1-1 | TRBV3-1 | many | TGTGCCAGCAGCTCCAAAAGTCGGGGACAGGGGGGCACTGAAGCTTTCTTT | CASSSKSRGQGGTEAFF
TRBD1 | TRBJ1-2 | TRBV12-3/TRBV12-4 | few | TGTGCCAGCAGTTTACCCGACAGGGACGGCTACACCTTC | CASSLPDRDGYTF
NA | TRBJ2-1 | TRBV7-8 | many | TGTGCCAGCAGCCCACCCAGGGACAATGAGCAGTTCTTC | CASSPPRDNEQFF